The 17 T cell receptor beta chains below come from one sample, sequenced in a study of STAT5B mutations in CD4+ large granular lymphocyte leukemia (dated by TCRdb to between 2021 and 2024). The library was obtained by the immunoSEQ multiplex PCR assay. TCRdb's version of the immuneACCESS table is confined to in-frame rearrangements and falls short of the full clone set. An unresolved V gene accounts for under half of the shortfall where checked; the remainder is of unknown origin. The sample has approximately 31,000 clones on record, about 70% of them singletons. The ten top clones hold 1.5% to 2% of the sample. Source material: CD4+ T cells from blood buffy coats. The receptors derive from a human donor in good health.

The chain couples TRBV5-1 to TRBJ2-5, with D unresolved. Deletions cut 1 base from V and 4 bases from J, with 11 bases between. Looked up from germline, CDR1 is SGHRS and CDR2 is YFSETQ. The CDR3 length is 14 residues. The CDR3 reads CASSLLTPGETQYF. DNA for the CDR3: TGCGCCAGCAGCTTGCTCACTCCGGGAGAGACCCAGTACTTC.

DNA for the CDR3: TGTGCCAGCACCCTTGATGGCTCGCTTAACTATGGCTACACCTTC. It translates to CASTLDGSLNYGYTF. This chain joins TRBV7-9 and TRBJ1-2; D is ambiguous. V lost 7 bases, J lost 1 base, and 16 bases lay in between. CDR3 length: 15 amino acids. Germline CDR1 SEHNR, CDR2 FQNEAQ (reference sequence).

J is TRBJ2-5 and V is TRBV10-1, with 9 bases identical to TRBD2. The CDR3 has 15 residues. CDR1 is WNHNN, CDR2 SYGVQD, per germline (reference sequence). V trimming: 7 bases; J trimming: 2 bases; junction bases outside the gene matches: 8. CDR3 protein: CASNRGLAGQETQYF. The CDR3 DNA reads as TGCGCCAGCAATAGAGGGCTAGCGGGGCAAGAGACCCAGTACTTC.

As concerns this clone: Other DNA variants within this sample encode the same CDR3. This sequence joins TRBV7-2 and TRBJ1-3; TRBD1 might be the D (6 bases). The V gene's germline CDR1 is SGHTA and CDR2 FQGNSA. The CDR3 covers 15 residues. Trimming left V 1 base short and J 2 bases short, with 9 bases between. CDR3 in amino acids: CASSLVAGAGNTIYF. The CDR3 nucleotides are TGTGCCAGCAGCTTAGTCGCAGGGGCTGGAAACACCATATATTTT.

The V gene is TRBV9, the J gene TRBJ1-3; the D is unclear. The germline V and J ends were trimmed by 4 bases and 4 bases, with 15 bases remaining between them. CDR3 length: 15 amino acids. Germline V gene sequence: CDR1 SGDLS, CDR2 YYNGEE. CDR3 residues: CASSPRVEPGNTIYF. Written as DNA, the CDR3 is TGTGCCAGCAGCCCCCGTGTGGAGCCGGGAAACACCATATATTTT.

This clone appeared once. This rearrangement joins TRBV5-1 to TRBJ1-1; 7 positions match TRBD1. The CDR3 has 14 residues. V lost 6 bases, J lost 5 bases, and 10 bases stayed unmatched. Germline CDR1 SGHRS, CDR2 YFSETQ. CDR3 nucleotide sequence: TGCGCCAGCACTGTAGGGGGCGCCTGGACTGAAGCTTTCTTT. It is translated as CASTVGGAWTEAFF.

The chain carries TRBV15 and TRBJ2-5; TRBD1 or TRBD2 may be the D gene (5 bases each). Per germline, CDR1 LNHNV and CDR2 YYDKDF (reference sequence). V was shortened by 0 bases and J by 7 bases, with 15 bases between the two germline ends. The CDR3 has 15 residues. CDR3 DNA: TGTGCCACCAGCAGAGATTCACGGGGACGGGGGACCCAGTACTTC. Translated, it gives CATSRDSRGRGTQYF.

The V gene is TRBV7-2, the J gene TRBJ2-3; D possibly matches TRBD1 or TRBD2 (6 bases each). This CDR3 region has 16 residues. V was trimmed by 2 bases and J by 1 base, leaving 13 bases between them. Germline-derived CDR1 and CDR2 are SGHTA and FQGNSA. DNA of the CDR3: TGTGCCAGCAGCTTAAGGGGGGCCCTACGCACAGATACGCAGTATTTT. It codes for CASSLRGALRTDTQYF.

This sequence joins TRBV30 and TRBJ1-4, with D possibly TRBD1 on 5 matching bases. The germline CDR1 and CDR2 sequences are GTSNPN and SVGIG (reference sequence). The V gene lost 5 bases and the J gene lost 7 bases, with 17 bases spanning the gap. This CDR3 is built from 14 residues. The CDR3 spells CAWAGVLGGEKLFF. The CDR3 coding sequence is TGTGCCTGGGCCGGCGTTCTCGGGGGTGAAAAACTGTTTTTT.

This CDR3 is CAISEPSGRGDSEEQFF. The CDR3 DNA reads as TGTGCCATCAGTGAGCCCTCCGGTAGAGGCGATTCGGAGGAGCAGTTCTTC. V is TRBV10-3 and J is TRBJ2-1; D is ambiguous. The CDR3 is 17 residues long. Trimming left V 2 bases short and J 10 bases short, with 24 bases between. Germline lookup yields CDR1 ENHRY and CDR2 SYGVKD.

The genes are TRBV30 and TRBJ2-2; D is uncertain. This CDR3 spans 15 amino acids. Trimming took off 1 base at V and 0 bases at J, with 9 bases between the two ends. Germline V lookup: CDR1 GTSNPN, CDR2 SVGIG (reference sequence). The CDR3 DNA reads TGTGCCTGGAGTGGAGGCAGCACGAACACCGGGGAGCTGTTTTTT. Its protein is CAWSGGSTNTGELFF.

This clone was counted between two and nine times. V and J are TRBV6-5 and TRBJ1-1; D not certain. V was trimmed by 6 bases and J by 3 bases, leaving 8 bases between them. CDR1 is MNHEY, CDR2 SVGAGI, per germline. The CDR3 consists of 12 residues. CDR3 in amino acids: CASSPGDTEAFF. The CDR3 bases are TGTGCCAGCAGCCCCGGGGACACTGAAGCTTTCTTT.

The chain joins TRBV4-3 to TRBJ1-2; D might be TRBD1 (6 bases). The ends were cut back, 3 bases at V and 13 bases at J, with 18 bases in the middle. The V gene's germline CDR1 is LGHNA and CDR2 YSLEER. CDR3 length: 13 residues. CDR3 in DNA: TGCGCCAGCAGCCAGATTCCGGGGGCCCTTCCCACCTTC. Protein sequence: CASSQIPGALPTF.

The V and J genes are TRBV6-1 and TRBJ2-2, with 7 bases lining up with TRBD1. Germline lookup yields CDR1 MNHNS and CDR2 SASEGT. Unmatched junction bases numbered 8, after V lost 3 bases and J lost 7 bases. CDR3 length: 15 residues. The CDR3 loop is CASSDDGRGNGELFF. Here the CDR3 DNA reads TGTGCCAGCAGTGATGACGGCAGGGGGAACGGGGAGCTGTTTTTT.

The rearrangement joins TRBV5-4 to TRBJ2-7, with 9 bases identical to TRBD2. CDR1 is SGHNT, CDR2 YYREEE, per germline (reference sequence). The ends lost 3 bases at V and 3 bases at J; junction bases unmatched: 7. The CDR3 has 15 amino acids. CDR3 amino acids: CASSSRLSGGYEQYF. The CDR3 region has the DNA TGTGCCAGCAGCTCCAGACTTAGCGGGGGCTACGAGCAGTACTTC.

The chain links TRBV7-9 to TRBJ1-2; TRBD1 is a possible D gene (5 bases). Germline CDR1 and CDR2: SEHNR and FQNEAQ (reference sequence). V shed 5 bases and J shed 4 bases, with 20 bases lying between them. This CDR3 has 16 amino acids. The CDR3 loop is CASSPIRGLEPYGYTF. The CDR3 DNA reads as TGTGCCAGCAGCCCCATAAGGGGACTGGAGCCCTATGGCTACACCTTC.

V and J are TRBV14 and TRBJ2-3; TRBD1 matches 8 bases. CDR1 is SGHDN and CDR2 is FVKESK in the germline V gene. The CDR3 totals 16 residues. V trimming: 4 bases; J trimming: 6 bases; junction bases outside the gene matches: 12. The DNA of the CDR3 is TGTGCCAGCAGCCTCCCTCGGACAGGGCGATACGATACGCAGTATTTT. Translated: CASSLPRTGRYDTQYF.